These 3 T cell receptor beta chains were sequenced from one sample in a study of regulatory T cells in long-lasting Graves disease. Regarding time point: persistent/refractory GD, antithyroid drugs over 5 years with positive TRAb. The TCR library used RNA extracted from PBMCs. The authors built TCR beta libraries using iRepertoire HTBI primers and Arm-PCR of CDR3 regions. TCRdb reprocessed the multiplex PCR reads via MiXCR and lists one record per CDR3 protein. The data show fewer than 550,000 distinct CDR3 sequences, about 22% seen once. The sample was peripheral blood mononuclear cells (PBMCs), taken when the disease was refractory, from a patient treated with antithyroid drugs. These receptors were obtained from a female donor with Graves disease.

The chain joins TRBV5-1 to TRBJ2-6; perhaps TRBD1 as D (6 bases). Trimming removed 4 bases from V and 2 bases from J, with 16 bases in between. The germline CDR1 and CDR2 sequences are SGHRS and YFSETQ. This CDR3 has 17 residues. The CDR3 sequence is CASSVRGVGPGANVLTF. The CDR3 region has the DNA TGCGCCAGCAGCGTCAGGGGAGTAGGACCTGGGGCCAACGTCCTGACTTTC.

This clonotype was seen many times. This chain links TRBV28 with TRBJ2-5; D is perhaps TRBD1 (5 bases). The germline V gene encodes CDR1 MDHEN and CDR2 SYDVKM. Deletions cut 8 bases from V and 5 bases from J, with 12 bases between. The CDR3 totals 12 residues. The CDR3 loop reads CASSRGRETQYF. The CDR3 region has the DNA TGTGCCAGCTCTAGGGGAAGGGAGACCCAGTACTTC.

The table lists this clonotype with a few counts. This chain connects TRBV7-9 to TRBJ2-7, with 9 bases aligning to TRBD2. After removal of 7 bases from V and 3 bases from J, the junction contained 13 bases not matched to a gene. This CDR3 comprises 16 residues. In germline, CDR1 is SEHNR, CDR2 FQNEAQ (reference sequence). The CDR3 is CASTPSGGRDLYEQYF. The CDR3, as DNA: TGTGCCAGCACTCCCTCCGGCGGGAGGGACCTCTACGAGCAGTACTTC. The full variable domain, with the rest looked up from reference TRBV7-9 and TRBJ2-7, is DTGVSQNPRHKITKRGQNVTFRCDPISEHNRLYWYRQTLGQGPEFLTYFQNEAQLEKSRLLSDRFSAERPKGSFSTLEIQRTEQGDSAMYLCASTPSGGRDLYEQYFGPGTRLTVT.